This T cell receptor (beta chain) emerged from a study of metastatic and nonmetastatic thyroid tumors (dated by TCRdb to between 2020 and 2021). As for the study more broadly: For patients with malignant and with benign thyroid disease, the researchers compared repertoires between peripheral blood samples and tumor or nodule tissue samples.

The paper as a whole reports these results and caveats: In both blood and tumor samples, malignant tumors were reported to have significantly higher TCR beta diversity than benign nodules.

In regard to this clone: Its antigen target is currently unknown. No quality values exist for individual bases; no much larger clone is one base distant.

Receptor libraries were prepared by PCR. Data came from an Illumina HiSeq 4000. The TCR beta-chain CDR3 region of each patient was profiled by high-throughput sequencing. Per the source publication's procedure: A classifier to discriminate distant-metastatic papillary thyroid cancer patients was built from CDR3 differences across clinicopathological groups. To measure repertoire diversity the researchers used the Shannon index, while the Morisita-Horn index served to gauge how similar the tumor and blood repertoires were. TCRdb cleaned the public reads at Q25 with fastp, built clones with MiXCR and kept in-frame beta chains. Clone size and V and J calls follow TCRdb, not the original study. Recorded for this sample are approximately 70,000 clones; 18% of them occurred a single time. Of the sample, 10% to 15% falls within the top ten clones. Before undergoing thyroid surgery, none of the patients had been given any kind of treatment. The study retrospectively analysed patient clinical samples collected from the early 2010s to the late 2010s using T-cell receptor beta sequencing.

This clonotype originated in a female donor with papillary thyroid cancer or a benign thyroid nodule (not recorded which). Some clones in this sample may be carry-over from other donors' samples. The sample was blood.

The DNA sequence is given as TGTGCCAGCAGCTTAGATCTCTTGCGGGGCACTGAAGCTTTCTTT. Its amino acids are CASSLDLLRGTEAFF. This receptor chain uses TRBV11-2 and TRBJ1-1; the D gene cannot be resolved reliably. From the cysteine through the phenylalanine, the CDR3 covers 15 amino acids. Just CDR3 DNA is preserved here, 45 bases in frame from base 1. V is reduced by 0 bases and J by 4 bases, leaving a spacing of 12 bases between them. As encoded in the germline V gene, CDR1 is SGHAT while CDR2 is FQNNGV.